This T cell receptor (beta chain) was obtained from a study of cytomegalovirus exposure and HLA in healthy donors. Points from the study as a whole: In most subjects, TCR beta sequences reportedly gave accurate predictions of HLA-A and HLA-B alleles. Association of 16,951 TCR beta sequences with HLA alleles was found at 0.05 false discovery rate in a later analysis. Apart from CMV serostatus, no immune exposure information was available. Published work reported that the classifier diagnosed cytomegalovirus status with high specificity and sensitivity.

Use of 60 Vbeta and 13 Jbeta primers characterized the PCR. Sequencing used immunoSEQ multiplex PCR; TCRdb keeps in-frame clones, though not all of them. The data hold approximately 100,000 clones, with 60% to 80% observed a single time. In regard to this clone: What it binds is unknown.

The receptor's source is a man aged 35-49 years in good health and CMV-seronegative. Sequencing was done on a sample of PBMCs.

As DNA, the CDR3 is TGTGCCAGTAGTGGAGCGGGGGGGCCGTACACCGGGGAGCTGTTTTTT. Translated: CASSGAGGPYTGELFF. J is TRBJ2-2 and V is TRBV19, with 10 nucleotides matching TRBD2. The CDR3 contains 16 residues. The V gene's germline CDR1 is LNHDA and CDR2 SQIVND (reference sequence). The junction had 6 bases not matched to a gene; V was cut back by 5 bases and J by 3 bases.